These 17 T cell receptor beta chains were all obtained from the same sample, sequenced in a study of T cells in Graves' hyperthyroidism and ophthalmopathy. Authors of the study amplified TCR beta CDR3 regions from RNA transcripts. Researchers ran a first-round RT-PCR on the TCR CDR3 using the HTBI primer set. MiXCR, applied by TCRdb to the multiplex PCR reads, yields one record per CDR3 protein. The sample yields about 350,000 distinct CDR3 sequences, about 13% seen once. The sequenced sample consisted of blood. Receptors originate from a woman aged 40 to 55 with Graves' ophthalmopathy.

This clonotype was seen at least ten times. The gene calls are TRBV7-6 and TRBJ2-3; perhaps TRBD2 as D (6 bases). The CDR3 is made up of 16 amino acids. The germline gives CDR1 SGHVS, CDR2 FNYEAQ. V gave up 5 bases and J gave up 2 bases, with 17 bases separating them. The CDR3 DNA reads TGTGCCAGCAGCCCTTCTGGCGGGGTGTACACAGATACGCAGTATTTT. Translation: CASSPSGGVYTDTQYF.

This clonotype was recorded at least ten times. The chain is built from TRBV28 and TRBJ2-2, with 7 nucleotides matching TRBD2. Trimming removed 3 bases from V and 4 bases from J; junction bases left unmatched: 11. Germline V lookup: CDR1 MDHEN, CDR2 SYDVKM. The length of the CDR3 is 17 residues. The DNA of the CDR3 is TGTGCCAGCAGTTTCCTCTCTCCAGCGGGGAGCACCGGGGAGCTGTTTTTT. Protein sequence: CASSFLSPAGSTGELFF. The full variable domain, its missing parts supplied by reference TRBV28 and TRBJ2-2, is DVKVTQSSRYLVKRTGEKVFLECVQDMDHENMFWYRQDPGLGLRLIYFSYDVKMKEKGDIPEGYSVSREKKERFSLILESASTNQTSMYLCASSFLSPAGSTGELFFGEGSRLTVL.

This clonotype was observed many times. The chain is built from TRBV20-1 and TRBJ2-3, with TRBD2 matching over 8 bases. Germline-derived CDR1 and CDR2 are DFQATT and SNEGSKA (reference sequence). Trimming removed 0 bases from V and 5 bases from J; junction bases left unmatched: 13. This CDR3 region has 17 residues. This CDR3 reads CSARDSGRGGLVDTQYF. As DNA, the CDR3 is TGCAGTGCTAGAGACTCTGGACGGGGGGGCCTGGTAGATACGCAGTATTTT.

Details on this clonotype: A clone one base away is much larger, so this may be a read error. The rearrangement links TRBV27 to TRBJ1-5, with D possibly TRBD1 on 6 matching bases. The CDR3 length is 15 residues. V was cut by 10 bases and J by 0 bases, with 16 bases left in between. In germline, CDR1 is MNHEY, CDR2 SMNVEV (reference sequence). CDR3 nucleotide sequence: TGTGCCAACAGAGGCGGACAGAATAGCAATCAGCCCCAGCATTTT. As protein: CANRGGQNSNQPQHF.

This clonotype was seen more than once but under ten times. V and J are TRBV7-8 and TRBJ2-5; 13 bases align to TRBD2. Germline V gene sequence: CDR1 SGHVS, CDR2 FQNEAQ. V lost 3 bases and J lost 4; bases outside the gene matches: 11. This CDR3 is 18 amino acids long. The CDR3 DNA reads as TGTGCCAGCAGCTTTGGGACTAGCGGGATTCGGGGTCGAGAGACCCAGTACTTC. Its protein is CASSFGTSGIRGRETQYF.

This clonotype was observed at least ten times. The V call is TRBV6-1, the J call TRBJ1-6; D might be TRBD1 (5 bases). Between the trimmed V and J ends, which lost 6 bases and 5 bases, there was a span of 17 bases. The CDR3 runs to 16 residues. Germline values: CDR1 MNHNS, CDR2 SASEGT. CDR3 coding DNA: TGTGCCAGCAGCCAAAGACAGAAAGGAAATAATTCACCCCTCCACTTT. Protein sequence: CASSQRQKGNNSPLHF.

This clonotype has a count of ten or more. The chain joins TRBV24-1 to TRBJ2-1, with a possible D match to TRBD2 (5 bases). The germline V gene has CDR1 KGHDR and CDR2 SFDVKD. This CDR3 comprises 13 residues. The ends were cut back, 4 bases at V and 7 bases at J, with 10 bases in the middle. CDR3 sequence: CATSDLRANEQFF. In DNA form, the CDR3 reads TGTGCCACCAGTGACTTGAGGGCTAATGAGCAGTTCTTC.

At least ten counts were recorded for this clonotype. J is TRBJ1-5 and V is TRBV6-1, with D unclear. The length of the CDR3 is 13 residues. V was shortened by 7 bases and J by 3 bases, with 10 bases between the two germline ends. Germline CDR1 is MNHNS and CDR2 is SASEGT. The CDR3 region is CASKVANNQPQHF. Written as DNA, the CDR3 is TGTGCCAGCAAGGTGGCAAACAATCAGCCCCAGCATTTT.

This clonotype was recorded many times. V usage is TRBV28 and J usage is TRBJ2-7, with TRBD2 matching 8 bases. The CDR3 is made up of 17 amino acids. With V trimmed by 2 bases and J by 3 bases, 12 bases remained unmatched. Germline V lookup: CDR1 MDHEN, CDR2 SYDVKM. CDR3 in DNA: TGTGCCAGCAGTTTACGAAGTCCGTTAGCGGGAAACTACGAGCAGTACTTC. This codes for CASSLRSPLAGNYEQYF.

This clonotype showed up many times. The chain combines TRBV12-3 or TRBV12-4 with TRBJ2-7; maybe TRBD2 (6 bases). Trimming took off 4 bases at V and 1 base at J, with 8 bases between the two ends. The CDR3 runs 13 residues. CDR3 in amino acids: CASSWTISYEQYF. CDR3 sequence (DNA): TGTGCCAGCAGTTGGACTATTTCCTACGAGCAGTACTTC.

This clonotype was recorded at least ten times. V usage is TRBV10-3 and J usage is TRBJ2-1; D ambiguous. This CDR3 comprises 14 residues. The germline V gene has CDR1 ENHRY and CDR2 SYGVKD. V lost 4 bases and J 0 bases, leaving 7 bases between the germline ends. Here the CDR3 reads CAISGSTSYNEQFF. CDR3 nucleotides: TGTGCCATCAGTGGTAGCACCTCCTACAATGAGCAGTTCTTC.

This clonotype appeared many times. This rearrangement joins TRBV28 to TRBJ1-1, with D possibly being TRBD1 (5 bases). V dropped 5 bases and J dropped 6 bases, with 13 bases sitting between them. The CDR3 runs 13 residues. CDR1 and CDR2 (germline): MDHEN, SYDVKM. The CDR3 bases are TGTGCCAGCAGTCGAGGCAGGGAGGCTGAAGCTTTCTTT. Protein: CASSRGREAEAFF.

The table lists this clonotype with a count of one. This rearrangement joins TRBV18 to TRBJ1-1; the D gene is possibly TRBD1 (5 bases). Germline V lookup: CDR1 KGHSH, CDR2 LQKENI. V lost 5 bases, J lost 1 base, and 11 bases lay in between. The CDR3 sequence is 14 residues long. The CDR3 loop reads CASSMLGGNTEAFF. In nucleotides, the CDR3 is TGTGCCAGCTCAATGCTGGGGGGGAACACTGAAGCTTTCTTT.

This chain connects TRBV20-1 to TRBJ1-4; D is uncertain. CDR3 size: 15 residues. The germline CDR1 and CDR2 sequences are DFQATT and SNEGSKA (reference sequence). The ends were cut back, 0 bases at V and 5 bases at J, with 13 bases in the middle. The CDR3 loop is CSARDRVGFNEKLFF. CDR3 bases: TGCAGTGCTAGAGATAGAGTGGGGTTCAATGAAAAACTGTTTTTT.

In its sample, this clonotype was seen many times. This sequence joins TRBV6-1 and TRBJ2-1, with a weak D call TRBD1 (5 bases). This CDR3 contains 12 residues. Deletions cut 1 base from V and 10 bases from J, with 8 bases between. Germline assignment: CDR1 MNHNS and CDR2 SASEGT. The CDR3 is CASSEGGREQFF. The CDR3 DNA is TGTGCCAGCAGTGAAGGGGGCAGGGAGCAGTTCTTC.

This clonotype occurred many times. This chain connects TRBV7-2 to TRBJ1-1, with 8 positions matching TRBD1. The CDR3 length is 14 residues. The V gene end was trimmed by 5 bases and the J gene end by 0 bases; junction bases not matched to a gene: 2. Germline V gives CDR1 SGHTA, CDR2 FQGNSA. DNA of the CDR3: TGTGCCAGCAGCATACAGGGGGTGAACACTGAAGCTTTCTTT. Protein sequence: CASSIQGVNTEAFF.

This clonotype was detected ten times or more. V is TRBV12-3 or TRBV12-4 and J is TRBJ2-1; 12 nucleotides match TRBD2. With V trimmed by 5 bases and J by 4 bases, 12 bases remained unmatched. The CDR3 consists of 18 residues. The CDR3 DNA follows: TGTGCCAGCAGTACCGACCCTAGACTAGCGGGAGCGTACAATGAGCAGTTCTTC. Translation: CASSTDPRLAGAYNEQFF.